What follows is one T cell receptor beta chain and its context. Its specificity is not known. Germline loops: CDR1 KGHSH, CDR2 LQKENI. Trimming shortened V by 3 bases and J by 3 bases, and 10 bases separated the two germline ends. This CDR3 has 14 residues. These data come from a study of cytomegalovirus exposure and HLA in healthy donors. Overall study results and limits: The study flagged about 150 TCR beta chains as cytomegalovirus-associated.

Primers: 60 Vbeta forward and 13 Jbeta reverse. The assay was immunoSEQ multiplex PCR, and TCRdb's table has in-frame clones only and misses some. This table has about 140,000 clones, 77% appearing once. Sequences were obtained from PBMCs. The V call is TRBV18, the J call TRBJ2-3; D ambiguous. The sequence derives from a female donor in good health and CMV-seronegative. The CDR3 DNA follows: TGTGCCAGCTCACCCACTGGCGGTACAGATACGCAGTATTTT. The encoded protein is CASSPTGGTDTQYF.